The next 23 T cell receptor beta chains were all read from a single sample in a study of Ad26.COV2.S vaccination and SARS-CoV-2 variants. Clones were read by immunoSEQ multiplex PCR, and TCRdb kept only the in-frame ones, dropping some. The sample consists of about 280,000 clones, roughly 86% of them appearing once. Documented treatment: 15 to 20 received Ad26.COV2.S at low or high dose, single or two shots; a few received placebo; per-sample allocation not given. Sampling was performed 63 days after the first vaccine or placebo injection. The sequenced sample was peripheral blood, obtained in a trial of Ad26.COV2.S vaccine versus placebo. Receptors were obtained from a person aged 18-65 years who received the Ad26.COV2.S COVID-19 vaccine or a placebo.

This clone came up once. The rearrangement uses TRBV19 and TRBJ1-1, with 7 nucleotides matching TRBD1. V was clipped by 4 bases and J by 4 bases; unmatched bases: 9. CDR3 length equals 15 residues. CDR1 and CDR2 (germline): LNHDA, SQIVND (reference sequence). The CDR3 protein is CASSTSGGVSTEAFF. CDR3 DNA sequence: TGTGCCAGTAGTACCTCAGGGGGAGTGAGCACTGAAGCTTTCTTT.

The chain links TRBV9 to TRBJ1-1; unclear D gene. With 0 bases removed from V and 4 bases from J, the gap between germline ends came to 13 bases. Germline CDR1 reads SGDLS; CDR2 reads YYNGEE. The CDR3 totals 15 residues. CDR3 in amino acids: CASSVAAVSPTEAFF. For the CDR3, the DNA is TGTGCCAGCAGCGTAGCGGCGGTCAGTCCCACTGAAGCTTTCTTT.

This chain links TRBV11-3 with TRBJ2-5; 10 bases align to TRBD2. Germline V gives CDR1 SGHNT, CDR2 YENEEA. This CDR3 spans 16 amino acids. The trim removed 5 bases at V and 4 bases at J, leaving 10 bases unmatched. The CDR3 loop is CASSRVAGGSGETQYF. The CDR3 nucleotides read TGTGCCAGCAGCCGGGTAGCGGGAGGATCCGGAGAGACCCAGTACTTC.

The chain has TRBV5-4 and TRBJ1-1; 9 positions agree with TRBD1. The CDR3 runs 14 residues. The V and J ends lost 2 bases and 4 bases, in that order; junction bases with no gene match: 3. Germline V lookup: CDR1 SGHNT, CDR2 YYREEE (reference sequence). CDR3 sequence (DNA): TGTGCCAGCAGCTTTAACAGGGGGCTCACTGAAGCTTTCTTT. It encodes CASSFNRGLTEAFF.

A single count supports this clone. V and J are TRBV30 and TRBJ1-6, with 7 bases identical to TRBD1. This CDR3 region has 14 residues. The J segment lost 10 bases and the V segment lost 2 bases, leaving 8 bases of the junction unmatched. Germline V gives CDR1 GTSNPN, CDR2 SVGIG (reference sequence). The CDR3 coding sequence is TGTGCCTGGAGTTTCGGTACAGGGGTATCACCCCTCCACTTT. This translates into CAWSFGTGVSPLHF.

The J gene is TRBJ1-2, the V gene TRBV11-2; D is unclear. This CDR3 is built from 15 residues. V was pared by 6 bases and J by 0 bases, with 14 bases between. Germline values: CDR1 SGHAT, CDR2 FQNNGV. For the CDR3, the DNA is TGTGCCAGCAGTAGAACCTCGAACACTAACTATGGCTACACCTTC. Residues: CASSRTSNTNYGYTF. The whole variable domain, remainder taken from reference TRBV11-2 and TRBJ1-2, is EAGVAQSPRYKIIEKRQSVAFWCNPISGHATLYWYQQILGQGPKLLIQFQNNGVVDDSQLPKDRFSAERLKGVDSTLKIQPAKLEDSAVYLCASSRTSNTNYGYTFGSGTRLTVV.

The chain carries TRBV5-3 and TRBJ1-1; TRBD1 aligns across 12 bases. TRBV5-3 is an ORF for which the function is uncertain. This CDR3 contains 18 residues. Unmatched junction bases numbered 11, after V lost 0 bases and J lost 5 bases. CDR3 coding DNA: TGTGCCAGAAGCTTGGTCCCCGGGACAGGGGGCTCGGGGACTGAAGCTTTCTTT. As protein: CARSLVPGTGGSGTEAFF.

The chain uses TRBV7-8 and TRBJ2-5; TRBD2 agrees at 9 bases. Germline V gene sequence: CDR1 SGHVS, CDR2 FQNEAQ. With V trimmed by 1 base and J by 2 bases, 11 bases remained unmatched. The CDR3 is 18 amino acids. CDR3 DNA: TGTGCCAGCAGCTTAGGGCGGACTAGCGCACGGTTACAAGAGACCCAGTACTTC. This sequence encodes CASSLGRTSARLQETQYF.

The rearrangement uses TRBV3-1 (or the pseudogene TRBV3-2) and TRBJ2-7, with D possibly being TRBD2 (7 bases). Between the trimmed V and J ends, which lost 2 bases and 3 bases, there was a span of 11 bases. CDR1 LGHDT and CDR2 YNNKEL come from the germline V gene (reference sequence). The CDR3 totals 14 residues. The CDR3 DNA is TGTGCCAGCAGCCAAAGGGGGGGGAGCTACGAGCAGTACTTC. This translates into CASSQRGGSYEQYF.

This clone is a singleton in its sample. The junction does not match germline at one end; this may be a read error. The V call is TRBV7-7, the J call TRBJ2-1, with 8 bases matching TRBD1. This CDR3 has 15 amino acids. Germline assignment: CDR1 SSHAT and CDR2 FNYEAQ (reference sequence). In nucleotides, the CDR3 is TGTGCTAGCAGCATCCGACAGGGGAACTACAATGAGCAGTTCTTC. Amino acid sequence: CASSIRQGNYNEQFF.

The chain carries TRBV14 and TRBJ2-1; TRBD2 matches 8 bases. J gave up 4 bases and V 5 bases, and 16 bases lay outside the gene matches. The CDR3 runs 18 residues. Per the germline V gene, CDR1 is SGHDN and CDR2 is FVKESK. CDR3 loop: CASSTFSGTQRGYNEQFF. The DNA of the CDR3 is TGTGCCAGCAGCACTTTCTCGGGAACGCAGCGGGGGTACAATGAGCAGTTCTTC.

This clone is a singleton in its sample. V and J are TRBV27 and TRBJ1-6; TRBD1 is a possible D gene (6 bases). CDR3 length: 15 amino acids. V was pared by 6 bases and J by 3 bases, with 12 bases between. Germline-derived CDR1 and CDR2 are MNHEY and SMNVEV (reference sequence). CDR3 region: CASSTGTLYNSPLHF. The CDR3 DNA sequence: TGTGCCAGCAGCACCGGGACACTCTATAATTCACCCCTCCACTTT.

The chain carries TRBV3-1 (or the pseudogene TRBV3-2) and TRBJ2-7, with D uncertain. The V gene's germline CDR1 is LGHDT and CDR2 YNNKEL (reference sequence). The V end lost 6 bases, the J end lost 0 bases, and 12 bases lay between the germline ends. This CDR3 comprises 14 residues. The CDR3 region is CASRGSGYSYEQYF. CDR3 sequence (DNA): TGTGCCAGCAGAGGTTCAGGCTACTCCTACGAGCAGTACTTC.

The gene calls are TRBV19 and TRBJ1-5; 8 nucleotides match TRBD1. V lost 6 bases to trimming and J lost 6 bases; unmatched junction nucleotides: 10. The CDR3 contains 15 residues. Germline V CDR1 and CDR2: LNHDA, SQIVND (reference sequence). CDR3 DNA sequence: TGTGCCAGTAGCTCCGGACAGGGCGTCGGTCAGCCCCAGCATTTT. This codes for CASSSGQGVGQPQHF.

This clone has more than one count but fewer than ten. The chain combines TRBV4-3 with TRBJ1-5; no clear D. V lost 1 base and J 4 bases, leaving 8 bases between the germline ends. This CDR3 comprises 14 residues. Germline values: CDR1 LGHNA, CDR2 YSLEER. CDR3 loop: CASSQGLHNQPQHF. In DNA, the CDR3 is TGCGCCAGCAGCCAAGGGCTGCATAATCAGCCCCAGCATTTT.

The rearrangement links TRBV9 to TRBJ2-7, with TRBD2 matching 11 bases. Germline V gives CDR1 SGDLS, CDR2 YYNGEE. The CDR3 is 16 residues long. V was pared by 4 bases and J by 2 bases, with 8 bases of the junction left unmatched. The CDR3 reads CASSPRGSGGAYEQYF. CDR3 nucleotide sequence: TGTGCCAGCAGCCCCAGAGGTAGCGGGGGGGCCTACGAGCAGTACTTC.

The chain uses TRBV2 and TRBJ2-2, with 14 nucleotides matching TRBD2. CDR1 is SNHLY, CDR2 FYNNEI, per germline. The V and J ends lost 5 bases and 1 base, in that order; junction bases with no gene match: 6. The length of the CDR3 is 18 residues. The CDR3 DNA sequence: TGTGCCAGCAGTTCCGGACTAGCGGGGGGCCTGAACACCGGGGAGCTGTTTTTT. It encodes CASSSGLAGGLNTGELFF. The whole variable domain, remainder taken from reference TRBV2 and TRBJ2-2, is EPEVTQTPSHQVTQMGQEVILRCVPISNHLYFYWYRQILGQKVEFLVSFYNNEISEKSEIFDDQFSVERPDGSNFTLKIRSTKLEDSAMYFCASSSGLAGGLNTGELFFGEGSRLTVL.

This chain joins TRBV5-1 and TRBJ2-3, with 9 bases lining up with TRBD1. CDR3 length: 15 amino acids. In germline, CDR1 is SGHRS, CDR2 YFSETQ. The V and J ends lost 5 bases and 1 base, in that order; junction bases with no gene match: 5. CDR3 amino acids: CASRRGQGGTDTQYF. The CDR3 nucleotides are TGCGCCAGCAGAAGGGGACAGGGTGGCACAGATACGCAGTATTTT.

V usage is TRBV18 and J usage is TRBJ1-5; D ambiguous. From germline, CDR1 is KGHSH and CDR2 LQKENI. V dropped 1 base and J dropped 2 bases, with 6 bases sitting between them. The CDR3 runs to 14 residues. In DNA, the CDR3 is TGTGCCAGCTCACCACTTTATGGCAATCAGCCCCAGCATTTT. Translating it yields CASSPLYGNQPQHF. The full variable domain, its missing parts supplied by reference TRBV18 and TRBJ1-5, is NAGVMQNPRHLVRRRGQEARLRCSPMKGHSHVYWYRQLPEEGLKFMVYLQKENIIDESGMPKERFSAEFPKEGPSILRIQQVVRGDSAAYFCASSPLYGNQPQHFGDGTRLSIL.

The chain recombines TRBV5-4 with TRBJ2-3, with 7 bases aligning to TRBD1. Germline V gives CDR1 SGHNT, CDR2 YYREEE (reference sequence). With 4 bases clipped from V and 3 bases from J, the junction kept 5 bases outside the gene matches. The CDR3 runs to 14 residues. CDR3 in DNA: TGTGCCAGCAGCCCCCGACAGGGAACAGATACGCAGTATTTT. Amino acids: CASSPRQGTDTQYF. Together with reference TRBV5-4 and TRBJ2-3, the CDR3 gives the full variable domain: ETGVTQSPTHLIKTRGQQVTLRCSSQSGHNTVSWYQQALGQGPQFIFQYYREEENGRGNFPPRFSGLQFPNYSSELNVNALELDDSALYLCASSPRQGTDTQYFGPGTRLTVL.

V and J are TRBV5-6 and TRBJ2-2, with 8 nucleotides matching TRBD1. The V segment lost 5 bases and the J segment 8 bases; nucleotides outside the gene matches: 2. Germline assignment: CDR1 SGHDT and CDR2 YYEEEE. This CDR3 is 12 amino acids long. The CDR3 sequence: CASRTGAGELFF. In nucleotides, the CDR3 is TGTGCCAGCAGGACAGGGGCTGGGGAGCTGTTTTTT.

The chain carries TRBV27 and TRBJ2-5; 7 nucleotides line up with TRBD2. Germline CDR1 MNHEY, CDR2 SMNVEV (reference sequence). The CDR3 totals 15 residues. V was clipped by 11 bases and J by 2 bases; unmatched bases: 14. The CDR3 is CAPFVGGGDQETQYF. CDR3 sequence (DNA): TGTGCCCCCTTCGTCGGGGGAGGGGATCAAGAGACCCAGTACTTC.

V is TRBV29-1 and J is TRBJ2-3, with 9 positions matching TRBD2. Germline assignment: CDR1 SQVTM and CDR2 ANQGSEA. The CDR3 contains 14 residues. Losses at the gene ends were 5 bases for V and 6 bases for J; bases not matched to a gene: 9. The CDR3 DNA sequence: TGCAGCGTTATTAGGCTAGCGGGACCGGATACGCAGTATTTT. Translation gives CSVIRLAGPDTQYF.